This is a list of T cell receptor beta chains from one sample in a study of T-cell reconstitution after alpha-beta-depleted transplantation in children. TCRdb processed the PCR reads anew with MiXCR; each CDR3 protein has one entry. The data contain just over 350,000 distinct CDR3 sequences, about an eighth of them singletons. The source was PBMCs, collected from the stem cell graft. The receptors here all came from a human donor who donated a stem cell graft to a child with Fanconi anemia. CDR3s leave out the opening cysteine and the closing phenylalanine or tryptophan. Clone size appears in some rows only: once, few, many, or a class for an expanded clone.

CDR3aa: ASSLDGYDNEKLF
abundance: many
j_gene: TRBJ1-4
v_gene: TRBV7-9

CDR3aa: ASSLGQGDNEQF
abundance: few
j_gene: TRBJ2-1
v_gene: TRBV7-2

CDR3aa: ASSENGQPGDEQF
abundance: many
j_gene: TRBJ2-1
v_gene: TRBV2

CDR3aa: ASSLASAGFNEQF
abundance: few
j_gene: TRBJ2-1
v_gene: TRBV7-2

CDR3aa: ASSPRKGGVSTGELF
abundance: few
j_gene: TRBJ2-2
v_gene: TRBV4-3

CDR3aa: ASSFRRGLAGQETQY
abundance: many
j_gene: TRBJ2-5
v_gene: TRBV5-5

CDR3aa: ASSLDPGGDTQY
abundance: many
j_gene: TRBJ2-3
v_gene: TRBV5-5

CDR3aa: SARDQRTLEETQY
abundance: few
j_gene: TRBJ2-5
v_gene: TRBV20-1

CDR3aa: ATSDRTGGYGTDTQY
abundance: few
j_gene: TRBJ2-3
v_gene: TRBV24-1

CDR3aa: ASKQGAQGYT
abundance: few
j_gene: TRBJ1-2
v_gene: TRBV6-5

CDR3aa: ASNKNPSSYNEQF
abundance: few
j_gene: TRBJ2-1
v_gene: TRBV21-1

CDR3aa: ATSDDASGLNNEQF
abundance: few
j_gene: TRBJ2-1
v_gene: TRBV24-1

CDR3aa: ASSTGTVTGELF
abundance: .
j_gene: TRBJ2-2
v_gene: TRBV7-8

CDR3aa: ASKGVPGRYT
abundance: .
j_gene: TRBJ1-2
v_gene: TRBV6-1

CDR3aa: ASSLAGLADVDTQY
abundance: few
j_gene: TRBJ2-3
v_gene: TRBV7-2

CDR3aa: ASSLYLIGDSYEQY
abundance: few
j_gene: TRBJ2-7
v_gene: TRBV5-6

CDR3aa: SVDNIYPGNTEAF
abundance: many
j_gene: TRBJ1-1
v_gene: TRBV29-1

CDR3aa: SVGIGGATEAF
abundance: few
j_gene: TRBJ1-1
v_gene: TRBV29-1

CDR3aa: SATWTGSYEQY
abundance: few
j_gene: TRBJ2-7
v_gene: TRBV20-1

CDR3aa: ASSLRPGTGTGNTIY
abundance: .
j_gene: TRBJ1-3
v_gene: TRBV5-1

CDR3aa: ASSAGLTYEQY
abundance: many
j_gene: TRBJ2-7
v_gene: TRBV5-1

CDR3aa: ATSRGTGDTGELF
abundance: few
j_gene: TRBJ2-2
v_gene: TRBV15

CDR3aa: ASSYSVAGDYNEQF
abundance: once
j_gene: TRBJ2-1
v_gene: TRBV6-2/TRBV6-3

CDR3aa: ASSQVGGTDYGYT
abundance: few
j_gene: TRBJ1-2
v_gene: TRBV4-3

CDR3aa: ASSLVAGNTEAF
abundance: many
j_gene: TRBJ1-1
v_gene: TRBV7-2

CDR3aa: ASSPGGRLIEQF
abundance: .
j_gene: TRBJ2-1
v_gene: TRBV5-1

CDR3aa: ASSVALNTEAF
abundance: many
j_gene: TRBJ1-1
v_gene: TRBV9

CDR3aa: ASSYRTSGEPPYNEQF
abundance: many
j_gene: TRBJ2-1
v_gene: TRBV13